Below, 23 T cell receptor beta chains from the same sample are listed, as sequenced in a study of T cell repertoires in cytomegalovirus infection. The antigens of these receptors remain unknown. Each CDR3 protein is one row after TCRdb ran MiXCR on the reads. The sample contains about 830,000 distinct CDR3 sequences, over 25% of which appear only once. The sequencing used cultured CD8+ T cells from PBMCs, collected from culture after CMV antigen stimulation. The receptors were gathered from a human donor in good health (CMV status not recorded). Some clones in this sample may be carry-over from other donors' samples.

The chain employs TRBV27 and TRBJ2-2; 7 nucleotides line up with TRBD1. The CDR3 totals 16 residues. Germline V CDR1 and CDR2: MNHEY, SMNVEV (reference sequence). Losses at the gene ends were 3 bases for V and 4 bases for J; bases not matched to a gene: 8. For the CDR3, the DNA is TGTGCCAGCAGTTTGAAGGGGGCAGGTGGCACCGGGGAGCTGTTTTTT. It encodes CASSLKGAGGTGELFF.

This chain links TRBV19 with TRBJ1-1, with 7 bases fitting TRBD1. CDR1 LNHDA and CDR2 SQIVND come from the germline V gene (reference sequence). The V segment lost 5 bases and the J segment 9 bases; nucleotides outside the gene matches: 6. The CDR3 loop spans 12 amino acids. The CDR3 DNA follows: TGTGCCAGTAGTTTAGGGACAGTTCAAGCTTTCTTT. This translates into CASSLGTVQAFF.

The chain recombines TRBV27 with TRBJ2-4; a possible D gene is TRBD2 (5 bases). Germline CDR1 MNHEY, CDR2 SMNVEV (reference sequence). Trimming left V 4 bases short and J 0 bases short, with 10 bases between. The CDR3 runs to 15 residues. The CDR3 sequence is CASSSWELAKNIQYF. CDR3 DNA sequence: TGTGCCAGCAGTTCCTGGGAGCTAGCCAAAAACATTCAGTACTTC.

The sample holds a few counts of this clonotype. This chain uses TRBV7-2 with TRBJ2-2; D possibly matches TRBD1 or TRBD2 (6 bases each). The V gene's germline CDR1 is SGHTA and CDR2 FQGNSA. This CDR3 is 15 amino acids long. Trimming took 3 bases from V and 5 from J, leaving 13 bases between them. CDR3 residues: CASSFFGGGTGELFF. CDR3 DNA: TGTGCCAGCAGCTTTTTCGGGGGCGGTACCGGGGAGCTGTTTTTT. Full variable domain (rest looked up from reference TRBV7-2 and TRBJ2-2): GAGVSQSPSNKVTEKGKDVELRCDPISGHTALYWYRQSLGQGLEFLIYFQGNSAPDKSGLPSDRFSAERTGGSVSTLTIQRTQQEDSAVYLCASSFFGGGTGELFFGEGSRLTVL.

The genes are TRBV6-1 and TRBJ2-1; D may be TRBD2 (6 bases). This CDR3 is 13 amino acids long. The germline V and J ends were trimmed by 2 bases and 6 bases, with 8 bases remaining between them. Germline V gives CDR1 MNHNS, CDR2 SASEGT. The CDR3 region is CASSEHGGNEQFF. For the CDR3, the DNA is TGTGCCAGCAGTGAACACGGGGGCAATGAGCAGTTCTTC.

The chain has TRBV11-3 and TRBJ2-7; 8 bases match TRBD1. J was trimmed by 6 bases and V by 4 bases; bases with no gene match: 5. The CDR3 contains 13 residues. In germline, CDR1 is SGHNT, CDR2 YENEEA. The CDR3 nucleotides read TGTGCCAGCAGCTATCGGACAGGGCGCGAGCAGTACTTC. It codes for CASSYRTGREQYF.

The rearrangement links TRBV4-1 to TRBJ1-1; D perhaps matches TRBD1 (5 bases). Looked up from germline, CDR1 is MGHRA and CDR2 is YSYEKL. Between the trimmed V and J ends, which lost 0 bases and 4 bases, there was a span of 6 bases. The CDR3 loop spans 13 amino acids. CDR3 nucleotide sequence: TGCGCCAGCAGCCAAGAGGGGGGCACTGAAGCTTTCTTT. Residues: CASSQEGGTEAFF.

This clonotype was recorded a few times. Here the CDR3 DNA reads TGTGCCAGCAGTTACCGCATGGAGGACCCAAAACTGTTTTTT. It codes for CASSYRMEDPKLFF. The rearrangement uses TRBV6-6 and TRBJ1-4; no firm D call. The CDR3 sequence is 14 residues long. Trimming cost V 2 bases and J 10 bases, with 14 bases left between them. Germline lookup yields CDR1 MNHNY and CDR2 SVGAGI (reference sequence).

The CDR3 DNA sequence: TGCAGCGTTCAGGGGATTGGAACTGAAGCTTTCTTT. As protein: CSVQGIGTEAFF. The V gene is TRBV29-1, the J gene TRBJ1-1, with a weak D call TRBD1 (6 bases). With 5 bases removed from V and 5 bases from J, the gap between germline ends came to 12 bases. Germline loops: CDR1 SQVTM, CDR2 ANQGSEA. The CDR3 consists of 12 residues.

The chain carries TRBV20-1 and TRBJ2-5; D is tentatively TRBD1 or TRBD2 (6 bases each). This CDR3 region has 15 residues. Between the trimmed V and J ends, which lost 2 bases and 5 bases, there was a span of 18 bases. Germline-derived CDR1 and CDR2 are DFQATT and SNEGSKA (reference sequence). CDR3 region: CSARPAGGLGETQYF. Here the CDR3 DNA reads TGCAGTGCTAGACCCGCCGGGGGCTTAGGGGAGACCCAGTACTTC.

V gene TRBV27 combines with J gene TRBJ1-2; D not resolved. V was cut by 6 bases and J by 6 bases, with 17 bases left in between. Germline-derived CDR1 and CDR2 are MNHEY and SMNVEV (reference sequence). This CDR3 has 14 amino acids. CDR3 sequence reads: CASSPLGGLNGYTF. The CDR3 DNA reads TGTGCCAGCAGCCCCCTGGGAGGGTTGAATGGCTACACCTTC.

This clonotype was counted many times. The CDR3 protein is CASSSRRDRANFEQFF. The CDR3 DNA reads TGTGCCAGCAGCTCCCGACGGGACAGGGCTAACTTTGAGCAGTTCTTC. The gene calls are TRBV7-9 and TRBJ2-1, with 9 bases fitting TRBD1. CDR1 and CDR2 from the germline V gene are SEHNR and FQNEAQ (reference sequence). The V segment lost 4 bases and the J segment 9 bases; nucleotides outside the gene matches: 13. The CDR3 contains 16 residues.

This clonotype was seen at least ten times. The V and J genes are TRBV12-3 or TRBV12-4 and TRBJ2-3; D is uncertain. V gave up 5 bases and J gave up 2 bases, with 5 bases separating them. This CDR3 has 12 residues. The CDR3 DNA sequence: TGTGCCAGCAGTCAAGACACAGATACGCAGTATTTT. Translating it yields CASSQDTDTQYF.

This clonotype was seen a few times. The chain combines TRBV6-5 with TRBJ1-1; the D gene is possibly TRBD1 (5 bases). V was cut by 2 bases and J by 1 base, with 11 bases left in between. The CDR3 covers 15 residues. Germline CDR1 reads MNHEY; CDR2 reads SVGAGI. The CDR3 spells CASSYTAGRNTEAFF. CDR3 nucleotide sequence: TGTGCCAGCAGTTACACGGCGGGACGGAACACTGAAGCTTTCTTT.

This rearrangement joins TRBV9 to TRBJ1-2, with 10 nucleotides matching TRBD1. The CDR3 has 17 amino acids. Per the germline V gene, CDR1 is SGDLS and CDR2 is YYNGEE. With 3 bases clipped from V and 6 bases from J, the junction kept 14 bases outside the gene matches. CDR3 bases: TGTGCCAGCAGCGACGACAGGGGGCATATAGGAGGGGATGGCTACACCTTC. Residues: CASSDDRGHIGGDGYTF.

The chain has TRBV27 and TRBJ2-2; no clear D gene. Trimming removed 6 bases from V and 1 base from J, with 9 bases in between. There are 14 residues in the CDR3. Germline V CDR1 and CDR2: MNHEY, SMNVEV (reference sequence). The CDR3 coding sequence is TGTGCCAGCAGAACCGGATGGAACACCGGGGAGCTGTTTTTT. Its translation: CASRTGWNTGELFF.

This clonotype was seen a few times. This rearrangement joins TRBV19 to TRBJ2-1, with D unresolved. The CDR3 has 16 amino acids. CDR1 is LNHDA and CDR2 is SQIVND in the germline V gene (reference sequence). V was shortened by 0 bases and J by 2 bases, with 11 bases between the two germline ends. CDR3 DNA: TGTGCCAGTAGTATAGAGGGGTACACAACCTACAATGAGCAGTTCTTC. It is translated as CASSIEGYTTYNEQFF.

The DNA for the CDR3 is TGTGCCAGCAGCGACGGGACTAGCGGTCTAAATGAGCAGTTCTTC. Encoded protein: CASSDGTSGLNEQFF. The chain couples TRBV27 to TRBJ2-1, with 11 bases identical to TRBD2. Germline V lookup: CDR1 MNHEY, CDR2 SMNVEV (reference sequence). The CDR3 sequence is 15 residues long. Trimming took 6 bases from V and 7 from J; bases not matched to a gene: 8.

Ten or more counts support this clonotype. This chain joins TRBV7-6 and TRBJ2-1; D may be TRBD2 (6 bases). Trimming removed 0 bases from V and 3 bases from J, with 15 bases in between. The CDR3 contains 17 residues. The germline gives CDR1 SGHVS, CDR2 FNYEAQ. This CDR3 reads CASSLARGDSGYNEQFF. In DNA form, the CDR3 reads TGTGCCAGCAGCTTAGCCCGTGGTGATAGCGGCTACAATGAGCAGTTCTTC. Full variable domain (outside the CDR3, taken from reference TRBV7-6 and TRBJ2-1): GAGVSQSPRYKVTKRGQDVALRCDPISGHVSLYWYRQALGQGPEFLTYFNYEAQQDKSGLPNDRFSAERPEGSISTLTIQRTEQRDSAMYRCASSLARGDSGYNEQFFGPGTRLTVL.

This clonotype was seen a handful of times. The V call is TRBV19, the J call TRBJ1-5; the match to TRBD1 covers 8 bases. The CDR3 extends over 15 amino acids. Germline CDR1 and CDR2: LNHDA and SQIVND (reference sequence). J was trimmed by 7 bases and V by 5 bases; bases with no gene match: 10. CDR3 residues: CASSLTGTGLQPQHF. The CDR3 DNA reads as TGTGCCAGTAGTCTGACCGGGACAGGCCTCCAGCCCCAGCATTTT.

This clonotype was picked up a small number of times. V and J are TRBV4-1 and TRBJ1-5, with D possibly matching TRBD1 (6 bases). Trimming took off 1 base at V and 7 bases at J, with 14 bases between the two ends. Germline V gene data show CDR1 as MGHRA and CDR2 as YSYEKL. The CDR3 loop spans 15 amino acids. The CDR3 region is CASSQGFGGRQPQHF. As DNA, the CDR3 is TGCGCCAGCAGCCAAGGATTCGGGGGGCGGCAGCCCCAGCATTTT.

V gene TRBV4-3 combines with J gene TRBJ2-5; perhaps D is TRBD1 or TRBD2 (6 bases each). Germline-derived CDR1 and CDR2 are LGHNA and YSLEER. The V end was cut by 0 bases, the J end by 5 bases, with 19 bases between. The CDR3 totals 17 residues. CDR3 sequence: CASSQDRIGGGGETQYF. Written as DNA, the CDR3 is TGCGCCAGCAGCCAAGATCGGATAGGGGGAGGAGGGGAGACCCAGTACTTC.

This clonotype was observed once. The chain recombines TRBV4-1 with TRBJ1-4, with a tentative D call TRBD1 (6 bases). V lost 3 bases and J 6 bases, leaving 11 bases between the germline ends. CDR3 length: 14 amino acids. CDR1 is MGHRA, CDR2 YSYEKL, per germline. CDR3 in amino acids: CASSHWEGDEKLFF. Here the CDR3 DNA reads TGCGCCAGCAGCCACTGGGAGGGGGATGAAAAACTGTTTTTT.